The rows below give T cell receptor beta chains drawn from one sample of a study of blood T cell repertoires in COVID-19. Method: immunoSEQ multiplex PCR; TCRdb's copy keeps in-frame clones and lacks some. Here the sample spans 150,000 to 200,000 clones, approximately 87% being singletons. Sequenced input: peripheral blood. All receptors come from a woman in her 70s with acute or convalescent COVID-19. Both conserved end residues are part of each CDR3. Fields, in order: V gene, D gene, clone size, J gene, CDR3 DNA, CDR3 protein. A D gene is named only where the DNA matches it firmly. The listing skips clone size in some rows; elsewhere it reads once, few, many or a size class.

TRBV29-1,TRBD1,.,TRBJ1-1,TGCAGCGTCCGATCGGACAGGGTGACCACTGAAGCTTTCTTT,CSVRSDRVTTEAFF
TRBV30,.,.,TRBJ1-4,TGTGCCTGGAAACTACATATGGGTGAAAAACTGTTTTTT,CAWKLHMGEKLFF
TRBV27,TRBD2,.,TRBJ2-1,TGTGCCAGCCATGCCCTCCAGAGCGGGGGAAACAATGAGCAGTTCTTC,CASHALQSGGNNEQFF
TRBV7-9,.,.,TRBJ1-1,TGTGCCAGCAGCGGGGCGGACCGGGGGATGAACACTGAAGCTTTCTTT,CASSGADRGMNTEAFF
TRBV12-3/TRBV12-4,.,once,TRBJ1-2,TGTGCCAGCAGAGACAGGAACCATCGCGACACCTTC,CASRDRNHRDTF
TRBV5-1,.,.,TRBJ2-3,TGCGCCAGCAGCTTGGGTATTAGCGAGTTTTCGGATACGCAGTATTTT,CASSLGISEFSDTQYF
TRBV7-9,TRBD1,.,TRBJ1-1,TGTGCCAGCAGCTTAGAAGGACAGGTGAACACTGAAGCTTTCTTT,CASSLEGQVNTEAFF
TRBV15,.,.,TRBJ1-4,TGTGCCACCAGCAGACTCGCGGAGGATGAAAAACTGTTTTTT,CATSRLAEDEKLFF
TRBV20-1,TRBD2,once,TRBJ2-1,TGCAGTGCTAGTAGCCTAGCGGGGGTCAATGAGCAGTTCTTC,CSASSLAGVNEQFF
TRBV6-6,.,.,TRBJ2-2,TGTGCCAGCAGTTACCCCCAGAACACCGGGGAGCTGTTTTTT,CASSYPQNTGELFF
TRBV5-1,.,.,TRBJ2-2,TGCGCCAGCAGCTTGTTCGGGGGAAGGAACACCGGGGAGCTGTTTTTT,CASSLFGGRNTGELFF
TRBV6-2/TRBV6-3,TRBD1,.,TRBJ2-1,TGTGCCAGCAGTTCGACCGGGACAGGGACTGAGCAGTTCTTC,CASSSTGTGTEQFF
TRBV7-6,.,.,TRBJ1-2,TGTGCCAGCAGCTCCCGGACAGAGGGGGGCTACACCTTC,CASSSRTEGGYTF
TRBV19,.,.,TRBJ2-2,TGTGCCAGTAGTATACAGAACACCGGGGAGCTGTTTTTT,CASSIQNTGELFF